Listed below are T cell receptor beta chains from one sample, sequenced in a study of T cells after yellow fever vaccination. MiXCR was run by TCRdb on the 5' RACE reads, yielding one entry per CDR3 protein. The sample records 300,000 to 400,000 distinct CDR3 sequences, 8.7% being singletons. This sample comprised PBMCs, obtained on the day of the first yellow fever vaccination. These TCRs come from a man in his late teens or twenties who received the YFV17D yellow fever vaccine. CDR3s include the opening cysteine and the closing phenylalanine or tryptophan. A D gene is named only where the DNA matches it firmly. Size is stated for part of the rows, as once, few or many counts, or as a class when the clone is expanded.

TGCGCCAGCAGTCCCCACGGACAGCATGGCTACACCTTC | CASSPHGQHGYTF | TRBJ1-2 | TRBV5-1 | few | NA
TGCGCCAGCAGCCCTGCCAGGGACCTTGGGCGGAATCCGAACACCGGGGAGCTGTTTTTT | CASSPARDLGRNPNTGELFF | TRBJ2-2 | TRBV4-3 | NA | NA
TGTGCCAGCAGCTCAGGGGGCTGGAACACTGAAGCTTTCTTT | CASSSGGWNTEAFF | TRBJ1-1 | TRBV7-9 | many | TRBD1
TGCGCCAGCAGCCAAGAGACGGGGGTCGAGACCCAGTACTTC | CASSQETGVETQYF | TRBJ2-5 | TRBV4-3 | few | NA
TGCAGCGTGGTCGACAGGAACGAGCAGTTCTTC | CSVVDRNEQFF | TRBJ2-1 | TRBV29-1 | few | NA
TGTGCCAGCAGCTCGACTATACCGGGACCGCATAGGAGCACAGATACGCAGTATTTT | CASSSTIPGPHRSTDTQYF | TRBJ2-3 | TRBV11-1 | NA | NA
TGTGCCAGCAGGGAACCGGGGGGGAGAGATACGCAGTATTTT | CASREPGGRDTQYF | TRBJ2-3 | TRBV25-1 | NA | TRBD2
TGTGCCAGCAGCGCCCCGCGAGGTGGCCGAGTAGCCAAAAACATTCAGTACTTC | CASSAPRGGRVAKNIQYF | TRBJ2-4 | TRBV11-2 | NA | NA
TGTGCCAGCAGCCCAACGCGGGACAGGGGTATTGATGAGCAGTTCTTC | CASSPTRDRGIDEQFF | TRBJ2-1 | TRBV7-2 | many | TRBD1
TGCGCCAGCAGCCAAGTTGGGCTAGCGGGTAGTAACGGGGAGCTGTTTTTT | CASSQVGLAGSNGELFF | TRBJ2-2 | TRBV4-1 | few | TRBD2
TGTGCCACCAGTCCGACAGGGCGGGGGCACAATGAGCAGTTCTTC | CATSPTGRGHNEQFF | TRBJ2-1 | TRBV24-1 | NA | NA
TGCAGTGCTCGATCCGGGACAGTGAACACTGAAGCTTTCTTT | CSARSGTVNTEAFF | TRBJ1-1 | TRBV20-1 | many | TRBD1
TGCGCCAGCAGCCCAGGGGAACAGGCGACTGTGGGCAATCAGCCCCAGCATTTT | CASSPGEQATVGNQPQHF | TRBJ1-5 | TRBV4-1 | NA | NA
TGCGCCAGCAGCTTTTCGGGAGACTACGAGCAGTACTTC | CASSFSGDYEQYF | TRBJ2-7 | TRBV5-1 | many | NA
TGTGCCAGCAGTTTCTCCTTGGCGCCAGGCACAGATACGCAGTATTTT | CASSFSLAPGTDTQYF | TRBJ2-3 | TRBV12-3/TRBV12-4 | NA | NA
TGTGCCAGCAGTGCCCTGGACTGGGGACTAGCGGGTTCCACGGAAGGGAAGCAGTTCTTC | CASSALDWGLAGSTEGKQFF | TRBJ2-1 | TRBV27 | NA | TRBD2
TGCGCCAGCAGCAGCCGGGACGGCACTAATTCACCCCTCCACTTT | CASSSRDGTNSPLHF | TRBJ1-6 | TRBV4-3 | NA | NA
TGTGCCAGCAGCGTAGGGCCGGACATTGATCAGCCCCAGCATTTT | CASSVGPDIDQPQHF | TRBJ1-5 | TRBV9 | NA | NA
TGTGCCAGCAGCCCCCGACAGGAGTCAGAGACCCAGTACTTC | CASSPRQESETQYF | TRBJ2-5 | TRBV5-6 | NA | NA
TGTGCCAGTAGTCCCTGGCAGGGGGGCTATGGCTACACCTTC | CASSPWQGGYGYTF | TRBJ1-2 | TRBV19 | many | TRBD1
TGCAGCGTTGAACGGGGCAGGGGAAACACCGGGGAGCTGTTTTTT | CSVERGRGNTGELFF | TRBJ2-2 | TRBV29-1 | NA | NA
TGCGCCAGCAGCTTGGGGTTTGCTACAGATACGCAGTATTTT | CASSLGFATDTQYF | TRBJ2-3 | TRBV5-1 | many | NA
TGTGCCAGCGGCCCCGGGCCGGGACAGGGTAGGGAGGATGGCTACACCTTC | CASGPGPGQGREDGYTF | TRBJ1-2 | TRBV5-7 | once | TRBD1
TGTGCCAGCAGCCAAACTCGGTACACTGAAGCTTTCTTT | CASSQTRYTEAFF | TRBJ1-1 | TRBV12-3/TRBV12-4 | few | NA
TGCGCCAGCAGCTTGGATGGGGCTTCGGGAAACACCATATATTTT | CASSLDGASGNTIYF | TRBJ1-3 | TRBV5-1 | many | NA
TGCAGTGCTAGCGCCAGGGGGTATGAAAAACTGTTTTTT | CSASARGYEKLFF | TRBJ1-4 | TRBV20-1 | NA | TRBD1
TGTGCCAGCAGCAAAGCCGCACGATCCCTTAGCTCCTACGAGCAGTACTTC | CASSKAARSLSSYEQYF | TRBJ2-7 | TRBV21-1 | few | NA
TGTGCCAGTAGTATTCGCACCTCGTGGGCCCAGTACTTC | CASSIRTSWAQYF | TRBJ2-5 | TRBV19 | NA | NA
TGCGCCAGCAGCTTGGTACAGGGGGGGACCTACGAGCAGTACTTC | CASSLVQGGTYEQYF | TRBJ2-7 | TRBV5-1 | many | NA
TGTGCCAGCTCCAGAATGCCGGGGGCGAGAGGGGCCAACGTCCTGACTTTC | CASSRMPGARGANVLTF | TRBJ2-6 | TRBV6-2/TRBV6-3 | few | NA
TGTGCCAGCAGCCAAGAGGGGACAGCCGCCTACGAGCAGTACTTC | CASSQEGTAAYEQYF | TRBJ2-7 | TRBV4-2 | NA | TRBD1
TGTGCCAGCAGCGTAGCCCCGGACAGGGTCGACGAGCAGTACTTC | CASSVAPDRVDEQYF | TRBJ2-7 | TRBV9 | few | TRBD1
TGCGCCAGCAGCTCAGACAGGAAACTCACAGATACGCAGTATTTT | CASSSDRKLTDTQYF | TRBJ2-3 | TRBV5-1 | NA | NA
TGTGCCAGCAGCTTAGAAGTAGCGGGGGGGCCAATTGGAGAGACCCAGTACTTC | CASSLEVAGGPIGETQYF | TRBJ2-5 | TRBV7-6 | few | TRBD2
TGTGCCAGCTCACCACCGAGCGGGGTCTACGAGCAGTACTTC | CASSPPSGVYEQYF | TRBJ2-7 | TRBV18 | NA | TRBD2
TGTGCCAGCAGCGAAGGGACAGTCAATCAGCCCCAGCATTTT | CASSEGTVNQPQHF | TRBJ1-5 | TRBV5-5 | many | TRBD1
TGTGCCAGCAGCCAAGCAGGTCTCAGCGATTCACCCCTCCACTTT | CASSQAGLSDSPLHF | TRBJ1-6 | TRBV3-1 | NA | NA
TGTGCCAGCAGCCCCTCGGGGGGCCCAAGCTCCTACAATGAGCAGTTCTTC | CASSPSGGPSSYNEQFF | TRBJ2-1 | TRBV5-4 | NA | NA
TGTGCCAGCAGCTTAGGTCCTAGCGGGGGGGAGACCCAGTACTTC | CASSLGPSGGETQYF | TRBJ2-5 | TRBV7-2 | NA | TRBD2
TGCGCCAGCAGCCAAGAGTTTCCCGGGGGAGGGAATGGCTACACCTTC | CASSQEFPGGGNGYTF | TRBJ1-2 | TRBV4-1 | few | NA
TGTGCCTGGAACAGGGGTTTCCAAGAGACCCAGTACTTC | CAWNRGFQETQYF | TRBJ2-5 | TRBV30 | NA | TRBD1
TGTGCCAGCAGCGTGAAACAGGGGTTGGGGTCCAATTCACCCCTCCACTTT | CASSVKQGLGSNSPLHF | TRBJ1-6 | TRBV27 | NA | TRBD1
TGTGCCAGCAGTGGAACAGGGGGTCAGCCCCAGCATTTT | CASSGTGGQPQHF | TRBJ1-5 | TRBV27 | many | TRBD1
TGCAGTGCTAGAGATATACAGTTGAACACTGAAGCTTTCTTT | CSARDIQLNTEAFF | TRBJ1-1 | TRBV20-1 | many | NA
TGTGCCAGCAGGCCAACCCCGGGGGGGACAACCGGGGAGCTGTTTTTT | CASRPTPGGTTGELFF | TRBJ2-2 | TRBV7-2 | many | TRBD2
TGTGCCAGCAGCTGGCATGTGGGGGGCCGCACAGATACGCAGTATTTT | CASSWHVGGRTDTQYF | TRBJ2-3 | TRBV7-9 | NA | NA
TGTGCCAGCAGCGTAGGCAGGGGAGATACGCAGTATTTT | CASSVGRGDTQYF | TRBJ2-3 | TRBV9 | few | NA
TGTGCCAGCTCTGGGGCAGAAAGAGGCAACGAGCAGTACTTC | CASSGAERGNEQYF | TRBJ2-7 | TRBV7-9 | few | NA
TGCAGCGCCGGCCTGAAGTTCGCGAACACCGGGGAGCTGTTTTTT | CSAGLKFANTGELFF | TRBJ2-2 | TRBV29-1 | few | NA
TGCAGCGTTAGGAGGGGTGGGGGGGGAGAGACCCAGTACTTC | CSVRRGGGGETQYF | TRBJ2-5 | TRBV29-1 | few | TRBD2
TGTGCCAGCTCAACGGACAGTACGAATGAAAAACTGTTTTTT | CASSTDSTNEKLFF | TRBJ1-4 | TRBV18 | few | NA
TGTGCCAGCAGCGTATCGGGCGGGGGGGTCACCGGGGAGCTGTTTTTT | CASSVSGGGVTGELFF | TRBJ2-2 | TRBV9 | few | TRBD2
TGTGCCAGCAGTTTAGAGGGGCGTAGCGGGGGGGCAGATACGCAGTATTTT | CASSLEGRSGGADTQYF | TRBJ2-3 | TRBV27 | few | TRBD2
TGTGCCAGCAGTCCCCAGCAGTTTATGAACACTGAAGCTTTCTTT | CASSPQQFMNTEAFF | TRBJ1-1 | TRBV27 | few | NA
TGCGCCAGCAGCTTGGGGTTTACGAACACTGAAGCTTTCTTT | CASSLGFTNTEAFF | TRBJ1-1 | TRBV5-1 | NA | NA
TGCGCCAGCAGCCAACGGGAAGTTACTGAAGCTTTCTTT | CASSQREVTEAFF | TRBJ1-1 | TRBV4-1 | medium-sized | NA